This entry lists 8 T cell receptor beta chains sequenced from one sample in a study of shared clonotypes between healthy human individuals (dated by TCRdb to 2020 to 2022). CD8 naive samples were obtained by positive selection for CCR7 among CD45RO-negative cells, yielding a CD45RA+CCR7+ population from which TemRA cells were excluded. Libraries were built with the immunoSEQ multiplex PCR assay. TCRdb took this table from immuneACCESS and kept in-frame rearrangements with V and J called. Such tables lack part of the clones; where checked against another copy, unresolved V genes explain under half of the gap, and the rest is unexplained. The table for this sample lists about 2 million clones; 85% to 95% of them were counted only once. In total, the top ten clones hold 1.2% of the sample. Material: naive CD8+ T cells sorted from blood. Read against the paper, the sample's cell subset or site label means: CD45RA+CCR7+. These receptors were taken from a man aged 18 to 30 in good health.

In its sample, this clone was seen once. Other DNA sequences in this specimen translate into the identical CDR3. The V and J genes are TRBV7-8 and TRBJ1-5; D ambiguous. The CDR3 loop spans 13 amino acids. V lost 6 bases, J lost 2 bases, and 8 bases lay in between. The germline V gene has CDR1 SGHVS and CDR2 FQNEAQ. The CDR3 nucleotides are TGTGCCAGCAGTCAAGGTGGCAATCAGCCCCAGCATTTT. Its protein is CASSQGGNQPQHF. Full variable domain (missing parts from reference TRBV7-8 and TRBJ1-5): GAGVSQSPRYKVAKRGQDVALRCDPISGHVSLFWYQQALGQGPEFLTYFQNEAQLDKSGLPSDRFFAERPEGSVSTLKIQRTQQEDSAVYLCASSQGGNQPQHFGDGTRLSIL.

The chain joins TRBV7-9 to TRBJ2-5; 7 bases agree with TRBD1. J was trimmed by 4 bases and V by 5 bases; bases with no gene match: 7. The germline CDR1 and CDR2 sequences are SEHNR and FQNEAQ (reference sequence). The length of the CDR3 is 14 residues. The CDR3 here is CASSHDRALETQYF. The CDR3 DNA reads TGTGCCAGCAGCCATGACAGGGCCCTAGAGACCCAGTACTTC.

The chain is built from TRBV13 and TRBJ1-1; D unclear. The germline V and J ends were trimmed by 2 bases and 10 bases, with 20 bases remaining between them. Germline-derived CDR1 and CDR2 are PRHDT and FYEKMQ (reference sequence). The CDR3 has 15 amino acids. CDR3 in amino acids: CASSLPSGPPEVAFF. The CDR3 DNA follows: TGTGCCAGCAGCTTACCCTCCGGGCCCCCAGAGGTAGCTTTCTTT.

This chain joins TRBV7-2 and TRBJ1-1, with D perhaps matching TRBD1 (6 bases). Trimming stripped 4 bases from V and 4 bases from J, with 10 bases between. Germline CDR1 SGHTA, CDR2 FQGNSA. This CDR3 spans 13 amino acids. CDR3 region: CASSYNRVTEAFF. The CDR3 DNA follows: TGTGCCAGCAGCTACAACAGGGTCACTGAAGCTTTCTTT.

CDR3 loop: CASSQDPLEGERLYNEQFF. The CDR3 bases are TGTGCCAGCAGCCAAGATCCCTTAGAGGGCGAGAGGCTCTACAATGAGCAGTTCTTC. This chain connects TRBV4-2 to TRBJ2-1, with a tentative D call TRBD2 (5 bases). Looked up from germline, CDR1 is LGHNA and CDR2 is YNFKEQ. V gave up 0 bases and J gave up 3 bases, with 21 bases separating them. The CDR3 covers 19 residues.

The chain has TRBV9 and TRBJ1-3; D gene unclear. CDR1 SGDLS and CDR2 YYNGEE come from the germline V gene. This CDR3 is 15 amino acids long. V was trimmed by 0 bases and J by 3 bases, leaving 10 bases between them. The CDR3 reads CASSVADGIGNTIYF. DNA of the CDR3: TGTGCCAGCAGCGTAGCTGACGGGATTGGAAACACCATATATTTT. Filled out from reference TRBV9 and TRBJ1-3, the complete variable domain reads DSGVTQTPKHLITATGQRVTLRCSPRSGDLSVYWYQQSLDQGLQFLIQYYNGEERAKGNILERFSAQQFPDLHSELNLSSLELGDSALYFCASSVADGIGNTIYFGEGSWLTVV.

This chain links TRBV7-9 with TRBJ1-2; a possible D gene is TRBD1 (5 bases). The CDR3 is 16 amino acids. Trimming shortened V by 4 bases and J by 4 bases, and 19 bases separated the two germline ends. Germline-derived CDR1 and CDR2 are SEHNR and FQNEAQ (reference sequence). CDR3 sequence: CASSSPSRDQVYGYTF. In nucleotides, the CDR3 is TGTGCCAGCAGCTCCCCGAGCAGGGATCAGGTCTATGGCTACACCTTC.

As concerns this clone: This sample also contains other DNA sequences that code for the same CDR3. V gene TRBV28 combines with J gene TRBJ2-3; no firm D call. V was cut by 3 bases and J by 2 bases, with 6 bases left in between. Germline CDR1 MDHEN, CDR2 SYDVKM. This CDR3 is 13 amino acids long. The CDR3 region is CASSFRFTDTQYF. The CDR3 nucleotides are TGTGCCAGCAGTTTCCGGTTCACAGATACGCAGTATTTT.